This T cell receptor beta chain was retrieved from a study of T cells after yellow fever vaccination. Whole-study results and caveats: Overlap between CD4 and CD8 compartments was detected for a small share of clonotypes.

Many counts were recorded for this clonotype. The antigen is undetermined. A single record per CDR3 protein comes from TCRdb applying MiXCR to the 5' RACE reads. The sample has roughly 150,000 distinct CDR3 sequences, approximately 7.7% seen once. The origin of this receptor is a man aged 25 to 40 who received the YFV17D yellow fever vaccine. Sequencing was performed on CD4+ T cells sorted from PBMCs, taken 5 days after the yellow fever booster vaccination.

In DNA form, the CDR3 reads TGCAGTGCTATTTTTCCGACTGACTATACGCAGTATTTT. Translating it yields CSAIFPTDYTQYF. This chain uses TRBV20-1 with TRBJ2-3; no clear D. The CDR3 length is 13 residues. Germline CDR1 DFQATT, CDR2 SNEGSKA (reference sequence). The germline V and J ends were trimmed by 4 bases and 7 bases, with 15 bases remaining between them.